This T cell receptor beta chain is from a study of blood T cell repertoires in COVID-19. At the level of the study: Sources were T cells, B-cell-depleted T cells, or PBMCs; the material itself was cDNA or gDNA.

Original processing methods: Estimation of nucleated cell counts was performed using reference gene primer amplification. Produced via immunoSEQ multiplex PCR; TCRdb's table is partial and in-frame only. V, J and clone size are taken as reported in that table, and D and trimming were inferred from the DNA itself. The profile covers about 250,000 clones, with approximately 84% appearing a single time and roughly 4% taken by the ten largest. The sequenced sample consisted of peripheral blood. This receptor was taken from a man in his fifties or sixties with acute or convalescent COVID-19.

The CDR3: CAWTLSYYGYTF. The CDR3 DNA is TGTGCCTGGACTTTATCCTACTATGGCTACACCTTC. The chain links TRBV30 to TRBJ1-2; D is undetermined. The V gene's germline CDR1 is GTSNPN and CDR2 SVGIG (reference sequence). The germline V and J ends were trimmed by 4 bases and 3 bases, with 9 bases remaining between them. The CDR3 consists of 12 residues.